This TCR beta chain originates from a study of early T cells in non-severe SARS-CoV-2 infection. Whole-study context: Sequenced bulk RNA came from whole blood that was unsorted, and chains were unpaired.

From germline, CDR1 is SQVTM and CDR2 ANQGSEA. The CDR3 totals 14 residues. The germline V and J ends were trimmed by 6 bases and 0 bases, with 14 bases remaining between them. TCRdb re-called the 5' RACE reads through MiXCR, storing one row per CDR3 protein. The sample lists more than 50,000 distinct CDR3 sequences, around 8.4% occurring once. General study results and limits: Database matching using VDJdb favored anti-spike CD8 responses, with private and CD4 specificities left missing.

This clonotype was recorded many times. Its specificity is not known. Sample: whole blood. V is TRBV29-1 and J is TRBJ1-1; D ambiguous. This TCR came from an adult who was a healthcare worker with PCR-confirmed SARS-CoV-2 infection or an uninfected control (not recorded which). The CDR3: CSVLGDVLNTEAFF. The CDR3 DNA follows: TGCAGCGTACTAGGCGACGTTCTGAACACTGAAGCTTTCTTT.